Listed below are T cell receptor beta chains from one sample, sequenced in a study of CD8 T cells in Susac syndrome. MiXCR was run by TCRdb on the immunoSEQ multiplex PCR reads, yielding one entry per CDR3 protein. Of around 220,000 distinct CDR3 sequences listed, about 94% are singletons. The sequenced material came from CD8+ T cells from PBMCs. These receptors were taken from a human donor with multiple sclerosis. CDR3s include the opening cysteine and the closing phenylalanine or tryptophan. D genes are given only for firm matches. Part of the rows lack a size; the others show once, few, many or a class for expanded clones.

TRBJ2-7	TRBD2	TRBV9	-	CASSVGSGGAGAGDEQYF	TGTGCCAGCAGCGTAGGGAGCGGGGGGGCCGGGGCAGGAGACGAGCAGTACTTC
TRBJ1-5	TRBD1	TRBV5-6	few	CASSAGQGNQPQHF	TGTGCCAGCAGCGCGGGACAGGGGAATCAGCCCCAGCATTTT
TRBJ2-1	-	TRBV12-3/TRBV12-4	-	CASSLLTGGDEQFF	TGTGCCAGCAGTTTACTCACAGGGGGGGATGAGCAGTTCTTC
TRBJ2-5	TRBD2	TRBV6-1	-	CASRHSGGAPFLPETQYF	TGTGCCAGCAGACATAGCGGGGGGGCCCCGTTCCTCCCCGAGACCCAGTACTTC
TRBJ2-7	-	TRBV15	few	CATSGGGGDAYEQYF	TGTGCCACCAGCGGGGGAGGAGGGGACGCGTACGAGCAGTACTTC
TRBJ2-1	TRBD2	TRBV9	-	CASSVTSGGSYNEQFF	TGTGCCAGCAGCGTAACTAGCGGGGGCTCCTACAATGAGCAGTTCTTC
TRBJ2-7	TRBD1	TRBV4-2	-	CASSFQSPGTGGGEQYF	TGTGCCAGCAGCTTCCAAAGTCCCGGGACAGGGGGAGGCGAGCAGTACTTC
TRBJ2-4	-	TRBV21-1	-	CASPPPGSRVGGPENIQYF	TGTGCCAGCCCACCTCCGGGATCTCGGGTGGGTGGGCCAGAAAACATTCAGTACTTC
TRBJ1-5	-	TRBV24-1	-	CATSDPVAGGQHF	TGTGCCACCAGTGATCCCGTGGCGGGCGGCCAGCATTTT
TRBJ1-1	-	TRBV4-1	-	CASSLFMSSEAFF	TGCGCCAGCAGCCTATTTATGTCATCTGAAGCTTTCTTT
TRBJ2-7	-	TRBV11-2	-	CASSLIRQAAYEQYF	TGTGCCAGCAGCTTGATTCGACAGGCCGCCTACGAGCAGTACTTC
TRBJ1-1	-	TRBV29-1	-	CSVERGRLDTEAFF	TGCAGCGTTGAACGGGGGAGATTGGACACTGAAGCTTTCTTT
TRBJ1-2	TRBD1	TRBV27	-	CASSPGTVLFTSGYTF	TGTGCCAGCAGTCCGGGGACAGTTCTATTTACTAGCGGCTACACCTTC
TRBJ1-1	TRBD1	TRBV29-1	-	CSVEGQGGLWAEAFF	TGCAGCGTTGAGGGACAGGGCGGCCTATGGGCTGAAGCTTTCTTT
TRBJ2-1	-	TRBV5-6	-	CASSSQGRGKFF	TGTGCCAGCAGCTCCCAGGGGCGGGGCAAGTTCTTC
TRBJ2-1	TRBD1	TRBV5-6	-	CASSLGTGQNEQFF	TGTGCCAGCAGCTTGGGGACAGGCCAAAATGAGCAGTTCTTC
TRBJ2-1	TRBD2	TRBV9	-	CASSFRTSGNEQFF	TGTGCCAGCAGCTTTAGGACTAGCGGAAATGAGCAGTTCTTC
TRBJ2-1	TRBD2	TRBV29-1	-	CSVGGLGMGNEQFF	TGCAGCGTTGGTGGACTAGGAATGGGCAATGAGCAGTTCTTC
TRBJ1-1	-	TRBV19	-	CASGTPGDNTEAFF	TGTGCCAGTGGGACGCCCGGCGATAACACTGAAGCTTTCTTT
TRBJ2-7	-	TRBV7-9	-	CASSRGDYEQYF	TGTGCCAGCAGCCGGGGCGACTACGAGCAGTACTTC
TRBJ2-3	TRBD1	TRBV5-6	-	CASRLQDTGAQYF	TGTGCCAGCAGACTTCAAGACACAGGGGCGCAGTATTTT
TRBJ2-3	-	TRBV2	-	CASRPAGSTDTQYF	TGTGCCAGCCGGCCGGCGGGCAGCACAGATACGCAGTATTTT
TRBJ1-3	TRBD1	TRBV3-1	-	CASSHPSQTGGGGNTIYF	TGTGCCAGCAGCCATCCCAGCCAAACAGGGGGCGGTGGAAACACCATATATTTT
TRBJ2-7	-	TRBV5-4	-	CASSNWGDYEQYF	TGTGCCAGCAGCAACTGGGGGGACTACGAGCAGTACTTC
TRBJ1-4	-	TRBV10-3	-	CAISGEDNEKLFF	TGTGCCATCAGTGGAGAGGACAATGAAAAACTGTTTTTT